Listed here are 22 T cell receptor beta chains from one sample, sequenced in a study of cytomegalovirus exposure and HLA in healthy donors. In the PCR, 60 Vbeta and 13 Jbeta primers were used. Only in-frame clones appear in the TCRdb table, and some are missing; sequencing was by immunoSEQ multiplex PCR. The table includes about 150,000 clones, approximately 80% detected once. Sequenced sample: PBMCs. The receptors were gathered from a male donor in good health and CMV-seropositive.

This clone was observed at least ten times. This chain connects TRBV14 to TRBJ1-1; D not certain. The V gene lost 4 bases and the J gene lost 6 bases, with 15 bases spanning the gap. This CDR3 has 14 amino acids. Germline loops: CDR1 SGHDN, CDR2 FVKESK. The CDR3 is CASSLKVGGAEAFF. CDR3 bases: TGTGCCAGCAGCCTGAAAGTCGGAGGAGCTGAAGCTTTCTTT.

The rearrangement uses TRBV28 and TRBJ2-2, with D possibly TRBD1 on 6 matching bases. In germline, CDR1 is MDHEN, CDR2 SYDVKM. This CDR3 comprises 15 residues. Trimming left V 8 bases short and J 1 base short, with 14 bases between. CDR3 region: CASRLGAGNTGELFF. The CDR3 DNA sequence: TGTGCCAGCCGTCTGGGGGCGGGGAACACCGGGGAGCTGTTTTTT.

J is TRBJ2-5 and V is TRBV13, with 8 bases lining up with TRBD1. Germline CDR1 is PRHDT and CDR2 is FYEKMQ (reference sequence). The CDR3 has 15 amino acids. V shed 4 bases, J shed 1 base, and the junction held 5 bases outside the gene matches. In DNA form, the CDR3 reads TGTGCCAGCAGCTCCCGGGACAGGTTCCAAGAGACCCAGTACTTC. This translates into CASSSRDRFQETQYF.

The rearrangement joins TRBV10-3 to TRBJ2-3, with 16 nucleotides matching TRBD2. V lost 2 bases and J lost 8; bases outside the gene matches: 7. The CDR3 sequence is 17 residues long. Germline values: CDR1 ENHRY, CDR2 SYGVKD. The CDR3 coding sequence is TGTGCCATCAGTGAGGCGGGACTAGCGGGAGGGCGGGCTACGCAGTATTTT. The encoded protein is CAISEAGLAGGRATQYF.

The chain has TRBV9 and TRBJ2-2, with 7 bases identical to TRBD1. J gave up 9 bases and V 3 bases, and 2 bases lay outside the gene matches. The germline CDR1 and CDR2 sequences are SGDLS and YYNGEE. The CDR3 is made up of 12 amino acids. The CDR3 coding sequence is TGTGCCAGCAGCGGGGGACAGCGGGAGCTGTTTTTT. Residues: CASSGGQRELFF.

This clone was detected once. This chain uses TRBV27 with TRBJ2-7; TRBD1 aligns across 11 bases. Germline V lookup: CDR1 MNHEY, CDR2 SMNVEV (reference sequence). The CDR3 is 14 amino acids. V was pared by 5 bases and J by 3 bases, with 3 bases of the junction left unmatched. The DNA of the CDR3 is TGTGCCAGCAGTGTCGGGACAGGGGGCTACGAGCAGTACTTC. Its protein product is CASSVGTGGYEQYF.

In this sample, this clone turned up once. The chain links TRBV27 to TRBJ2-2; maybe TRBD1 (6 bases). In germline, CDR1 is MNHEY, CDR2 SMNVEV (reference sequence). Trimming removed 0 bases at V and 7 bases at J, with 12 bases between. This CDR3 is built from 15 residues. DNA of the CDR3: TGTGCCAGCAGTTTATCGGGACACATCCTCGGGGAGCTGTTTTTT. Protein product: CASSLSGHILGELFF.

This clone was picked up many times. V is TRBV19 and J is TRBJ1-3; D uncertain. Trimming stripped 11 bases from V and 2 bases from J, with 10 bases between. Germline V gene sequence: CDR1 LNHDA, CDR2 SQIVND (reference sequence). This CDR3 has 12 amino acids. The DNA for the CDR3 is TGTGCCTCCCTCACGGCTGGAAACACCATATATTTT. Its translation is CASLTAGNTIYF.

The chain links TRBV13 to TRBJ1-1; D is possibly TRBD1 (5 bases). This CDR3 has 14 residues. The germline V gene encodes CDR1 PRHDT and CDR2 FYEKMQ (reference sequence). V dropped 7 bases and J dropped 2 bases, with 14 bases sitting between them. The CDR3 DNA reads as TGTGCCAGCACCGCATGGCAGGGTAACACTGAAGCTTTCTTT. This sequence encodes CASTAWQGNTEAFF.

This clone has only a few counts. The rearrangement joins TRBV15 to TRBJ2-1; 8 bases are a match to TRBD1. There are 17 residues in the CDR3. Per germline, CDR1 LNHNV and CDR2 YYDKDF (reference sequence). V lost 5 bases to trimming and J lost 6 bases; unmatched junction nucleotides: 15. Here the CDR3 reads CATSHKGCGQGCNEQFF. The CDR3 DNA reads TGTGCCACCAGCCATAAGGGGTGCGGACAGGGCTGCAATGAGCAGTTCTTC.

This clone was seen a handful of times. V gene TRBV7-2 combines with J gene TRBJ2-7; the D gene is possibly TRBD1 (6 bases). Trimming pared 0 bases from V and 2 bases from J, leaving 11 bases between. CDR1 SGHTA and CDR2 FQGNSA come from the germline V gene. CDR3 length: 15 residues. Here the CDR3 DNA reads TGTGCCAGCAGCTTAGCCGGGACACCACCCTACGAGCAGTACTTC. Translating it yields CASSLAGTPPYEQYF.

The chain links TRBV5-1 to TRBJ1-1; D is possibly TRBD1 (6 bases). The CDR3 extends over 15 amino acids. Trimming stripped 3 bases from V and 4 bases from J, with 16 bases between. Looked up from germline, CDR1 is SGHRS and CDR2 is YFSETQ. The CDR3 here is CASSSSQGLITEAFF. DNA of the CDR3: TGCGCCAGCAGCTCTTCACAGGGCCTTATCACTGAAGCTTTCTTT. Using reference TRBV5-1 and TRBJ1-1 for the parts outside the CDR3, the full variable domain is KAGVTQTPRYLIKTRGQQVTLSCSPISGHRSVSWYQQTPGQGLQFLFEYFSETQRNKGNFPGRFSGRQFSNSRSEMNVSTLELGDSALYLCASSSSQGLITEAFFGQGTRLTVV.

The V call is TRBV18, the J call TRBJ1-1, with D perhaps matching TRBD1 (5 bases). The CDR3 totals 15 residues. Trimming took 0 bases from V and 0 from J, leaving 8 bases between them. The germline V gene encodes CDR1 KGHSH and CDR2 LQKENI. As DNA, the CDR3 is TGTGCCAGCTCACCACCGCGACAGATGAACACTGAAGCTTTCTTT. Encoded protein: CASSPPRQMNTEAFF.

In the case of this clone: The germline gene is not matched at one end of the junction; a read error may be the cause. The CDR3, as DNA: TGTGTCTGGAACCTAGCGGGAGTAAAAAGCACAGATACGCAGTATTTT. Its translation: CVWNLAGVKSTDTQYF. The chain joins TRBV30 to TRBJ2-3; TRBD2 aligns across 10 bases. Germline CDR1 and CDR2: GTSNPN and SVGIG (reference sequence). The CDR3 runs to 16 residues.

This clone was observed once. CDR3 in amino acids: CASSEATGLTYGYTF. As DNA, the CDR3 is TGTGCCAGCAGTGAAGCGACAGGGCTGACCTATGGCTACACCTTC. V is TRBV6-1 and J is TRBJ1-2; 7 nucleotides agree with TRBD1. This CDR3 contains 15 residues. Germline CDR1 reads MNHNS; CDR2 reads SASEGT. V gave up 0 bases and J gave up 4 bases; unmatched junction bases: 5.

The chain combines TRBV4-3 with TRBJ2-7; 7 bases are shared with TRBD2. Trimming took 0 bases from V and 5 from J; bases not matched to a gene: 10. The CDR3 length is 16 residues. CDR1 and CDR2 (germline): LGHNA, YSLEER. This chain's CDR3 is CASSQDGGGRMDEQYF. The CDR3 nucleotides are TGCGCCAGCAGCCAAGATGGTGGCGGGAGAATGGACGAGCAGTACTTC.

The CDR3 spells CASIKGDRVHEQYF. CDR3 sequence (DNA): TGTGCCAGCATCAAGGGGGACAGGGTCCACGAGCAGTACTTC. The V gene is TRBV6-6, the J gene TRBJ2-7; 9 nucleotides align to TRBD1. The CDR3 is made up of 14 amino acids. Germline V CDR1 and CDR2: MNHNY, SVGAGI (reference sequence). With V trimmed by 7 bases and J by 5 bases, 9 bases remained unmatched.

The rearrangement joins TRBV15 to TRBJ1-5; D uncertain. Germline CDR1 and CDR2: LNHNV and YYDKDF (reference sequence). This CDR3 contains 15 residues. Trimming took 0 bases from V and 6 from J, leaving 12 bases between them. DNA for the CDR3: TGTGCCACCAGCAGAGATCCGGGGAAAGGTCAGCCCCAGCATTTT. Protein: CATSRDPGKGQPQHF.

The chain joins TRBV7-8 to TRBJ1-1, with D perhaps TRBD1 (5 bases). This CDR3 contains 14 residues. Trimming cost V 8 bases and J 0 bases, with 13 bases left between them. CDR1 is SGHVS and CDR2 is FQNEAQ in the germline V gene. CDR3 in DNA: TGTGCCAGCCGCGCCGACAGCGTGAACACTGAAGCTTTCTTT. It encodes CASRADSVNTEAFF.

The chain uses TRBV6-6 and TRBJ1-1, with no clear D. V gave up 2 bases and J gave up 0 bases, with 4 bases separating them. CDR1 is MNHNY and CDR2 is SVGAGI in the germline V gene (reference sequence). The CDR3 sequence is 13 residues long. The CDR3 coding sequence is TGTGCCAGCAGTTACACGGTGAACACTGAAGCTTTCTTT. Amino acids: CASSYTVNTEAFF.

The rearrangement links TRBV10-3 to TRBJ1-2; TRBD1 matches at 11 bases. The CDR3 loop spans 13 amino acids. The V segment lost 2 bases and the J segment 13 bases; nucleotides outside the gene matches: 6. Germline values: CDR1 ENHRY, CDR2 SYGVKD. The CDR3 loop reads CAISEKGQGVGTF. The CDR3 coding sequence is TGTGCCATCAGTGAGAAGGGACAGGGGGTCGGCACCTTC.

The CDR3 spells CASGQQGQGSPLHF. The CDR3, as DNA: TGTGCCAGCGGGCAACAGGGGCAGGGTTCACCCCTCCACTTT. The rearrangement uses TRBV6-1 and TRBJ1-6; 7 nucleotides align to TRBD1. The CDR3 sequence is 14 residues long. Germline CDR1 is MNHNS and CDR2 is SASEGT. V dropped 8 bases and J dropped 9; count of bases not matched to a gene: 10.